This TCR beta chain derives from a study of identical twins. Germline V gene lookup returns CDR1 MNHNS and CDR2 SASEGT. V lost 7 bases to trimming and J lost 2 bases, with 11 bases between them. The CDR3 consists of 13 residues. Healthy Caucasians provided all donations. This clonotype showed up just a few times. TCRdb itself ran the 5' RACE reads through MiXCR, one entry per CDR3 protein. The table has around 340,000 distinct CDR3 sequences, 9% to 15% seen once. This sample was also put to use in a study of yellow fever vaccine responses in identical twins.

The sample comprised CD8+ T cells sorted from blood. The rearrangement joins TRBV6-1 to TRBJ2-5; D is perhaps TRBD1 (6 bases). The receptor was derived from a woman aged 18 to 35 in good health. CDR3 protein: CASTRTAQETQYF. The CDR3 DNA sequence: TGTGCCAGCACGAGGACAGCTCAAGAGACCCAGTACTTC.